The entry below gives a single T cell receptor beta chain sequence along with its context. These data come from a study of blood T cell repertoires in COVID-19. Turning to the study itself: In each case, the material was cDNA or gDNA derived from T cells, B-cell-depleted T cells, or PBMCs.

In Cohort 3, a recovered donor had either two negative PCRs, clearance, or symptom resolution. Looked up from germline, CDR1 is KGHSH and CDR2 is LQKENI. The V gene lost 0 bases and the J gene lost 7 bases, with 15 bases spanning the gap. This CDR3 has 15 residues. Profiling relied on immunoSEQ multiplex PCR, and the TCRdb table lists in-frame clones only, not all of them. Of about 160,000 clones in the sample, roughly 85% were seen once. The V and J genes are TRBV18 and TRBJ1-2; D gene ambiguous. Sequencing was done on a sample of PBMCs or T cells enriched from blood (not recorded which). This clonotype was sampled from a man between 60 and 70 years old who had recovered from COVID-19. This chain's CDR3 is CASSPPEGPPGGYTF. CDR3 coding DNA: TGTGCCAGCTCACCACCTGAGGGTCCCCCGGGTGGCTACACCTTC.